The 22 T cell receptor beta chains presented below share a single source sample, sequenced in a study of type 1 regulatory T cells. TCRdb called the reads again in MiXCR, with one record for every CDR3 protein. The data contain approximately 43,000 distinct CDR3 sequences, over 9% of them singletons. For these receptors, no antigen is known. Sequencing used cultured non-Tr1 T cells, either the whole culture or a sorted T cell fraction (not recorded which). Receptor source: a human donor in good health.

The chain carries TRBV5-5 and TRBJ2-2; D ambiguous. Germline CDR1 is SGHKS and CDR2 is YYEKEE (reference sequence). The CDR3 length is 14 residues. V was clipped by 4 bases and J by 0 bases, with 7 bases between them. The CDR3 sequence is CASSERSNTGELFF. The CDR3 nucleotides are TGTGCCAGCAGCGAGCGCTCGAACACCGGGGAGCTGTTTTTT.

The CDR3, as DNA: TGCAGCGTGAGGGGCGCCGAGGCTGAAAAACTGTTTTTT. As protein: CSVRGAEAEKLFF. The chain joins TRBV29-1 to TRBJ1-4, with D tentatively TRBD1 (5 bases). Trimming took 6 bases from V and 7 from J, leaving 15 bases between them. Looked up from germline, CDR1 is SQVTM and CDR2 is ANQGSEA. The CDR3 sequence is 13 residues long.

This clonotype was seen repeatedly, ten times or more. The CDR3 loop is CASSPGLAAETQYF. The DNA for the CDR3 is TGTGCCAGCAGCCCGGGACTAGCTGCGGAGACCCAGTACTTC. V usage is TRBV7-9 and J usage is TRBJ2-5; TRBD2 matches 9 bases. J gave up 5 bases and V 5 bases, and 6 bases lay outside the gene matches. Germline V gene sequence: CDR1 SEHNR, CDR2 FQNEAQ (reference sequence). This CDR3 is 14 amino acids long.

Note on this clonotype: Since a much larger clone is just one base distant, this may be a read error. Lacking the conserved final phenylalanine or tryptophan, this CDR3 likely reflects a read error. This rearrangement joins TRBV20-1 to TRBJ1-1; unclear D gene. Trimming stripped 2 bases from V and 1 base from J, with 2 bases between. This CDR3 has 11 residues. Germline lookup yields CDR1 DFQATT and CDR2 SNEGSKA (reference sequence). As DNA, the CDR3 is TGCAGTGCTAGACAGAACACTGAAGCTTTCTCT. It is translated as CSARQNTEAFS.

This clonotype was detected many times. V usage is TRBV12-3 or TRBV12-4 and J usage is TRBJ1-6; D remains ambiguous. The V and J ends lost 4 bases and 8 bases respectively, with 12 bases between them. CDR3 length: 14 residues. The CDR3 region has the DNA TGTGCCAGCAGTTCCCCCGGCAGCCATTCACCCCTCCACTTT. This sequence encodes CASSSPGSHSPLHF.

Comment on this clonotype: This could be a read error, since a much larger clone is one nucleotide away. The CDR3 is CSTSVSSGNNEQFF. The CDR3 region has the DNA TGCAGTACTAGTGTGTCTAGTGGTAACAATGAGCAGTTCTTC. J is TRBJ2-1 and V is TRBV20-1; perhaps TRBD2 as D (5 bases). The CDR3 has 14 amino acids. Germline CDR1 is DFQATT and CDR2 is SNEGSKA (reference sequence).

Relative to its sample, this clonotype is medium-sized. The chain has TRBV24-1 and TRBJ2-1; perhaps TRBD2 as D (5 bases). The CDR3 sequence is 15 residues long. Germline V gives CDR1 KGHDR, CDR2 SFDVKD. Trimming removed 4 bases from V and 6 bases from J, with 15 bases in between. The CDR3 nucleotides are TGTGCCACCAGTGAGACGGAGGTCCTCCTCAATGAGCAGTTCTTC. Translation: CATSETEVLLNEQFF.

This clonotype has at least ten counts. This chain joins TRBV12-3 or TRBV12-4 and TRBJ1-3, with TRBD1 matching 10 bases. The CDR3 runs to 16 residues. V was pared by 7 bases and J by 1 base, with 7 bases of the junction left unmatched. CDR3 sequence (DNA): TGTGCCAGCACGCCCCGGGACAGGGGTTCTGGAAACACCATATATTTT. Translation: CASTPRDRGSGNTIYF.

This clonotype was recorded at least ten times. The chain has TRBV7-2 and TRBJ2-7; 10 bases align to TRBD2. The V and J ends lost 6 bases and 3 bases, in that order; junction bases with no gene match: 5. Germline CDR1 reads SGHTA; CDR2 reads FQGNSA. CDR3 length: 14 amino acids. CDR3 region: CASRTSSGSYEQYF. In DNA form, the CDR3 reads TGTGCCAGCAGAACATCTAGCGGGAGCTACGAGCAGTACTTC.

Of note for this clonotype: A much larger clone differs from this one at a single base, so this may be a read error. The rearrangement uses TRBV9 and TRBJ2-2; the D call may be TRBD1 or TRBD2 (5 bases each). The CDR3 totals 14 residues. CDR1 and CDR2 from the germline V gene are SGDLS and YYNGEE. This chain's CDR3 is CASSVVPGTGELVF. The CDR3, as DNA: TGTGCCAGCAGCGTAGTTCCGGGGACCGGGGAGCTGGTTTTT.

The CDR3 DNA reads TGTGCCAGCACCGTATTAGGACAGGGGGTCACCGTCCTGACTTTC. Protein product: CASTVLGQGVTVLTF. This chain links TRBV6-2 or TRBV6-3 with TRBJ2-6; 10 bases are shared with TRBD1. Germline CDR1 and CDR2: MNHEY and SVGEGT. The CDR3 totals 15 residues. Unmatched junction bases numbered 12, after V lost 7 bases and J lost 12 bases.

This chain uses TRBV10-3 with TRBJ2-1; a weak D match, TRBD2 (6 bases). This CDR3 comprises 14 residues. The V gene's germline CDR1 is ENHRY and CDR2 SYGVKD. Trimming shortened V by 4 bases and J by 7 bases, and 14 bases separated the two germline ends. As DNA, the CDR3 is TGTGCCATCAGTGGCGGGAAAGGACTAAATGAGCAGTTCTTC. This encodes CAISGGKGLNEQFF.

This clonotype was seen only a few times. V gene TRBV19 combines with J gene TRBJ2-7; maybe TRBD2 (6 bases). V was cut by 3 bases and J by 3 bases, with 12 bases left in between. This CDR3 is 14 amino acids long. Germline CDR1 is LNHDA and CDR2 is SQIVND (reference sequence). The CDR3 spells CASSMVGSGYEQYF. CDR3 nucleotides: TGTGCCAGTAGTATGGTAGGTAGCGGCTACGAGCAGTACTTC.

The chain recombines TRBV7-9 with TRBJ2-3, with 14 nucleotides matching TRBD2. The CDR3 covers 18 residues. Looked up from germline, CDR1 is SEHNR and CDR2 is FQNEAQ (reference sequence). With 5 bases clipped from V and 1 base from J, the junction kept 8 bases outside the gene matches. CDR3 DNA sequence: TGTGCCAGCAGCCCGCCGGGACTAGCGGGAGTTGGCACAGATACGCAGTATTTT. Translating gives CASSPPGLAGVGTDTQYF.

The CDR3 loop reads CASSFRDPNTGELFF. Here the CDR3 DNA reads TGCGCCAGCAGCTTTAGGGACCCGAACACCGGGGAGCTGTTTTTT. The chain employs TRBV5-1 and TRBJ2-2, with D perhaps being TRBD1 or TRBD2 (5 bases each). The CDR3 runs to 15 residues. The germline V and J ends were trimmed by 2 bases and 0 bases, with 8 bases remaining between them. The germline V gene encodes CDR1 SGHRS and CDR2 YFSETQ.

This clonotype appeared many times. CDR3 DNA sequence: TGCAGTGCTAGGCCCCGGACAGGGCAAGAGACCCAGTACTTC. This sequence encodes CSARPRTGQETQYF. The rearrangement uses TRBV20-1 and TRBJ2-5; TRBD1 matches 8 bases. The CDR3 spans 14 residues. J gave up 2 bases and V 3 bases, and 5 bases lay outside the gene matches. Germline V gene lookup returns CDR1 DFQATT and CDR2 SNEGSKA (reference sequence).

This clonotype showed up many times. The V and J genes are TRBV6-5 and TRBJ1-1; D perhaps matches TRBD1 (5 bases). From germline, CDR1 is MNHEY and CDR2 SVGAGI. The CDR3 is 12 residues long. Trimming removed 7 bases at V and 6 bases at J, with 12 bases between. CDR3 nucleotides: TGTGCCAGCATGACGGGGGTCGCTGAAGCTTTCTTT. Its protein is CASMTGVAEAFF.

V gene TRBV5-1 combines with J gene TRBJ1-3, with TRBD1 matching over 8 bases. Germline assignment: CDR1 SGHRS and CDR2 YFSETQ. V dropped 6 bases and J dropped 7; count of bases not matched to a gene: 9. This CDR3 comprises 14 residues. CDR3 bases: TGCGCCAGCACCACCGGGACAGGAGGGAACACCATATATTTT. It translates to CASTTGTGGNTIYF.

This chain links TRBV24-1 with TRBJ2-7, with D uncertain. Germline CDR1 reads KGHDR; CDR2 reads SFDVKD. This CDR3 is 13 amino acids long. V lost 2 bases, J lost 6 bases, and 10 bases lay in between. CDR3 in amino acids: CATSDSPSAEQYF. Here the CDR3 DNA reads TGTGCCACCAGTGATTCCCCTAGTGCCGAGCAGTACTTC.

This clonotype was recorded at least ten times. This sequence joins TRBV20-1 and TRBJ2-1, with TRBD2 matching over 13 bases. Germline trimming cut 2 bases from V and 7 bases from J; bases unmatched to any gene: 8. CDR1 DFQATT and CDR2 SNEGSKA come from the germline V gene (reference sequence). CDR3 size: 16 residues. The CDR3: CSARQGTSGNRNEQFF. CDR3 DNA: TGCAGTGCTAGACAAGGGACTAGCGGGAATCGAAATGAGCAGTTCTTC.

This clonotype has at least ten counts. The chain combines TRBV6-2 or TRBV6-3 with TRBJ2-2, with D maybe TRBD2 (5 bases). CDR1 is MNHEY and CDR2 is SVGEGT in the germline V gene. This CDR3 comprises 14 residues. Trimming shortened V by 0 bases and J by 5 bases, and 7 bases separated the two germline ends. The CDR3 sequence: CASSYSRVTGELFF. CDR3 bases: TGTGCCAGCAGTTACTCGAGGGTAACCGGGGAGCTGTTTTTT.

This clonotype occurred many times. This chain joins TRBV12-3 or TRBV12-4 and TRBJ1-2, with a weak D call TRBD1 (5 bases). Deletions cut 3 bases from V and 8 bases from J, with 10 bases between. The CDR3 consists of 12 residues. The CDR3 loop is CASSLNRPGYTF. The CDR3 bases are TGTGCCAGCAGTTTGAACAGGCCCGGCTACACCTTC.